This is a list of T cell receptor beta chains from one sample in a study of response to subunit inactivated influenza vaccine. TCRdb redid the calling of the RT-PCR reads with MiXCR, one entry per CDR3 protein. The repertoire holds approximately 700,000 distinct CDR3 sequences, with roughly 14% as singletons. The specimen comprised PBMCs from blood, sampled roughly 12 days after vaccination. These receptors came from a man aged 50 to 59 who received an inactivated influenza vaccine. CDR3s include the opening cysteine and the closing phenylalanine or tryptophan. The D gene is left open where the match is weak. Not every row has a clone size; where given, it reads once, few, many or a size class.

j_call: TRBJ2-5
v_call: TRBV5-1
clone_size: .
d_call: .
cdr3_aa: CASSPTPAQETQYF
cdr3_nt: TGCGCCAGCAGCCCCACACCGGCCCAAGAGACCCAGTACTTC

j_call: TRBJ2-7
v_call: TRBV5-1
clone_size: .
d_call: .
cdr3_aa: CASSQESDPYEQYF
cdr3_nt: TGCGCCAGCAGTCAAGAGAGCGACCCCTACGAGCAGTACTTC

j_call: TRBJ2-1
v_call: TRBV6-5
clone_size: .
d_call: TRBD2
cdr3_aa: CASSWSSGAYNEQFF
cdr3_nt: TGTGCCAGCAGTTGGTCTAGCGGAGCTTACAATGAGCAGTTCTTC

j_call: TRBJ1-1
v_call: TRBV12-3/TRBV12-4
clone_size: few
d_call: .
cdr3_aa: CASSYGQSMAFF
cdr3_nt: TGTGCCAGCAGTTACGGACAGTCGATGGCTTTCTTT

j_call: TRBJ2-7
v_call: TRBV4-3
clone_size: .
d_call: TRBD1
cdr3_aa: CASSQVRLGQGPTYEQYF
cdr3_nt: TGCGCCAGCAGCCAAGTCCGGTTAGGACAGGGGCCTACCTACGAGCAGTACTTC

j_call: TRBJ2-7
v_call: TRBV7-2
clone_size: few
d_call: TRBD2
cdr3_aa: CASTLAGATSYEQYF
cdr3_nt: TGTGCCAGCACCCTAGCGGGGGCTACCTCCTACGAGCAGTACTTC

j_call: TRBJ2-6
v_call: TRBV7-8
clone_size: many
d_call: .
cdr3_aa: CASSFFSGANVLTF
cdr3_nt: TGTGCCAGCAGCTTCTTCTCTGGGGCCAACGTCCTGACTTTC

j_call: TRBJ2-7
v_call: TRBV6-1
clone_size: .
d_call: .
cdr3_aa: CASTNGTVSYEQYF
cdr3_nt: TGTGCCAGCACCAACGGGACTGTGTCCTACGAGCAGTACTTC

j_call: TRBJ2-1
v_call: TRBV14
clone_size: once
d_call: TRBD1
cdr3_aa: CASSPTTGFAEQFF
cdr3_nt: TGTGCCAGCAGCCCCACGACAGGGTTCGCTGAGCAGTTCTTC

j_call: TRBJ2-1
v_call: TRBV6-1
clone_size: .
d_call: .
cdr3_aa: CASRATPGTGYNEQFF
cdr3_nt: TGTGCCAGCAGGGCGACCCCCGGGACTGGCTACAATGAGCAGTTCTTC

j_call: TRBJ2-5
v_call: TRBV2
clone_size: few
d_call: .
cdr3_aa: CASKDQETQYF
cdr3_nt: TGTGCCAGCAAGGACCAAGAGACCCAGTACTTC

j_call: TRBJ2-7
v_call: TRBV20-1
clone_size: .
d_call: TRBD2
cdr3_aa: CSAGGVGSLTYEQYF
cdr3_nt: TGCAGTGCGGGGGGGGTGGGTAGCCTTACCTACGAGCAGTACTTC

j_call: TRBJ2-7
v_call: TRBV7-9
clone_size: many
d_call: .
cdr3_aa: CASSPLTVYEQYF
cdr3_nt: TGTGCCAGCAGCCCCCTGACGGTCTACGAGCAGTACTTC

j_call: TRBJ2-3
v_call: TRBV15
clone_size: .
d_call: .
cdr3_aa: CATSNDRIDTQYF
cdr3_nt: TGTGCCACCAGCAACGACAGGATAGATACGCAGTATTTT

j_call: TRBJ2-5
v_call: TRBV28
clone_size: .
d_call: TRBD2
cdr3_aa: CASRVYGRSETQYF
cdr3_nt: TGTGCCAGCAGAGTTTACGGGAGGAGTGAGACCCAGTACTTC

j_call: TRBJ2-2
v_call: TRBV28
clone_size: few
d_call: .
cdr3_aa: CASSLFRGGKGELFF
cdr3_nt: TGTGCCAGCAGTTTATTCAGGGGAGGGAAAGGGGAGCTGTTTTTT

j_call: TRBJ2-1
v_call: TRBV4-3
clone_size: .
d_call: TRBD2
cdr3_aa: CASSQEPAGGSSYNEQFF
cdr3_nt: TGCGCCAGCAGCCAAGAGCCAGCGGGGGGGAGCTCCTACAATGAGCAGTTCTTC

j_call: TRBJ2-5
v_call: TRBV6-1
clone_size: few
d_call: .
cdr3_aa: CASTPRGGAKETQYF
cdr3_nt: TGTGCCAGCACCCCACGAGGGGGGGCAAAAGAGACCCAGTACTTC

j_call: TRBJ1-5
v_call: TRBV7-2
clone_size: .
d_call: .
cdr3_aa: CASSLLVYQPQHF
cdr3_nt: TGTGCCAGCAGCTTATTGGTTTATCAGCCCCAGCATTTT

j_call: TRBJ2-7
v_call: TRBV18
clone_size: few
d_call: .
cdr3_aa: CASSRRQSSYEQYF
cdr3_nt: TGTGCCAGCTCACGGAGACAGAGCTCCTACGAGCAGTACTTC

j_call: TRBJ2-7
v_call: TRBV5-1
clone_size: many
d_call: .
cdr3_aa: CASSLARDLLHEQYF
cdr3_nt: TGCGCCAGCAGCTTAGCCCGGGACCTCTTACACGAGCAGTACTTC

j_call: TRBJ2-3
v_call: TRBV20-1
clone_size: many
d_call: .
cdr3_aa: CSGRGGQVTQYF
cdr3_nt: TGCAGTGGCAGGGGGGGGCAAGTTACGCAGTATTTT

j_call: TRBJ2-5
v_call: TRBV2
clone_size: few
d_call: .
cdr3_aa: CASSQPGPRQETQYF
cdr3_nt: TGTGCCAGCAGTCAGCCGGGACCGAGGCAAGAGACCCAGTACTTC

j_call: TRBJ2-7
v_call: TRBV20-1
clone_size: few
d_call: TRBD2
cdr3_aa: CSALGGAPEQYF
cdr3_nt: TGCAGTGCTCTCGGGGGGGCCCCCGAGCAGTACTTC

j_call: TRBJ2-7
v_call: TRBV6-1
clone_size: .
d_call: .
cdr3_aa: CASREDSFIYEQYF
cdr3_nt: TGTGCCAGCAGAGAAGACAGCTTCATCTACGAGCAGTACTTC

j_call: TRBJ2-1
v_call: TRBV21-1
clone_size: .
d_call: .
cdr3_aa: CASSKEERTLELSGNNEQFF
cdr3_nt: TGTGCCAGCAGCAAAGAGGAGCGGACTCTCGAGCTCAGCGGTAACAATGAGCAGTTCTTC

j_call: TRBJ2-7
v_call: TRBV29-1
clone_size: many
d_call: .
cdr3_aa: CSVEGGSAYEQYF
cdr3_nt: TGCAGCGTTGAGGGCGGGTCCGCCTACGAGCAGTACTTC

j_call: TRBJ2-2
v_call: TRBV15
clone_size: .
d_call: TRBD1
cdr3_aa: CATSTRISGRGLGGELFF
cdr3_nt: TGTGCCACCAGCACCAGAATATCCGGCAGGGGGCTCGGCGGGGAGCTGTTTTTT

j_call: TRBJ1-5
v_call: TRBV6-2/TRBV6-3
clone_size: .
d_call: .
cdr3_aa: CASSYPGTGGQPQHF
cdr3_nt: TGTGCCAGCAGTTACCCTGGGACTGGCGGTCAGCCCCAGCATTTT

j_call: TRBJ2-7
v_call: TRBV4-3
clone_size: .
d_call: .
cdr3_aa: CASSQDGGSEQYF
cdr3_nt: TGCGCCAGCAGCCAAGATGGGGGATCCGAGCAGTACTTC

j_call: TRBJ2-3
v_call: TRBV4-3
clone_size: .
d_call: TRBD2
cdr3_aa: CASSQDWPSGRARADTQYF
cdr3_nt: TGCGCCAGCAGCCAAGATTGGCCTAGCGGGAGGGCCAGGGCAGATACGCAGTATTTT

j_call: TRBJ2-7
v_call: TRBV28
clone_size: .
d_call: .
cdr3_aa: CASTTGFNEQYF
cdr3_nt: TGTGCCAGCACCACAGGGTTCAACGAGCAGTACTTC

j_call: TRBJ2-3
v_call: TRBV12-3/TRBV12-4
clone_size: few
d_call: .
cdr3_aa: CASSLGARSTDTQYF
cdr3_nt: TGTGCCAGCAGTTTAGGGGCCAGAAGCACAGATACGCAGTATTTT

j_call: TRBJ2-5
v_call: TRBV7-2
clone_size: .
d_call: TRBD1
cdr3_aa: CASSRQGMETQYF
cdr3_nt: TGTGCCAGCAGCCGACAGGGGATGGAGACCCAGTACTTC

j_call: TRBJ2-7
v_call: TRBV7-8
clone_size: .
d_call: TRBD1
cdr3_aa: CAISLTGGYEQYF
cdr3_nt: TGTGCCATCAGCTTGACAGGGGGCTACGAGCAGTACTTC

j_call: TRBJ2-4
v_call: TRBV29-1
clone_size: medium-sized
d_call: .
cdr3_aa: CSVSGGIEPKNIQYF
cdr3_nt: TGCAGCGTTTCAGGGGGGATAGAGCCGAAAAACATTCAGTACTTC

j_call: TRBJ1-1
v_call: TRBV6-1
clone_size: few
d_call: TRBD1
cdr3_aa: CASSAARDRVAFF
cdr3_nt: TGTGCCAGCAGTGCCGCCCGGGACAGGGTCGCTTTCTTT

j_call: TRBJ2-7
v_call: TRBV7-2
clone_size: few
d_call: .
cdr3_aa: CASGQLADRAYEQYF
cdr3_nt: TGTGCCAGCGGACAGCTAGCGGACAGAGCCTACGAGCAGTACTTC

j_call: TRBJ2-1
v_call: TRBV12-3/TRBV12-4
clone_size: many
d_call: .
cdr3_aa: CASSPGTSLLDEQFF
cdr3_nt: TGTGCCAGCAGTCCCGGGACATCCCTGTTGGATGAGCAGTTCTTC

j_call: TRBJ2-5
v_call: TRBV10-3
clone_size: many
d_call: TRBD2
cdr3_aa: CAISSTSGRAETQYF
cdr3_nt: TGTGCCATCAGCTCGACTAGCGGGAGGGCAGAGACCCAGTACTTC